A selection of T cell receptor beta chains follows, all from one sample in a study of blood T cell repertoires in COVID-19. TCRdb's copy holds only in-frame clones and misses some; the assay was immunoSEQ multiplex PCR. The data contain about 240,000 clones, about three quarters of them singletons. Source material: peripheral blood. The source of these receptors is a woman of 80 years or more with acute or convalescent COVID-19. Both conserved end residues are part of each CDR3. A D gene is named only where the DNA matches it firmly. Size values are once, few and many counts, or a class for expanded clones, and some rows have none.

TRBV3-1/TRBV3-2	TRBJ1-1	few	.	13	TGTGCCAGCAGCCAAGAACAGTACACTGAAGCTTTCTTT	CASSQEQYTEAFF
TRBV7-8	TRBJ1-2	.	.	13	TGTGCCAGCAGCTTAGGACGGGTCTATGGCTACACCTTC	CASSLGRVYGYTF
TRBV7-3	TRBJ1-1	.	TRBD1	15	TGTGCCAGCAGCTTACGACAGGGGGGAGCCACTGAAGCTTTCTTT	CASSLRQGGATEAFF
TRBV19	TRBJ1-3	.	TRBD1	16	TGTGCCAGTAGTATGGGGGACAGGACAACTGGAAACACCATATATTTT	CASSMGDRTTGNTIYF
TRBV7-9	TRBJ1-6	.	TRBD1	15	TGTGCCAGCAGCTTAGGCGGAACAGGGGGTTCACCCCTCCACTTT	CASSLGGTGGSPLHF
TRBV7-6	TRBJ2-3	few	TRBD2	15	TGTGCCAGCAGCACCCTGCGGGGGGGCACAGATACGCAGTATTTT	CASSTLRGGTDTQYF
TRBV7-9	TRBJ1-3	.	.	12	TGTGCCAGCAGCTTAGCGGGGAGCACCATATATTTT	CASSLAGSTIYF
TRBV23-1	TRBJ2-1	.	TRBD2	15	TGCGCCAGCAGTCGGGCGGGAGGGCCGGTCAATGAGCAGTTCTTC	CASSRAGGPVNEQFF
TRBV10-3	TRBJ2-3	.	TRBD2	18	TGTGCCATCAGTGGTGGACTAGCGGGAGTGGTGAGCACAGATACGCAGTATTTT	CAISGGLAGVVSTDTQYF
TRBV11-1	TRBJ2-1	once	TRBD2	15	TGTGCCAGCAGCTTCGGGGGGTTCCGTTACAATGAGCAGTTCTTC	CASSFGGFRYNEQFF
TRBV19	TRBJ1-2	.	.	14	TGTGCCAGTAGTAGGCGGTCAGACTACTATGGCTACACCTTC	CASSRRSDYYGYTF
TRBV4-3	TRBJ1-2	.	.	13	TGCGCCAGCAGCCAAGATTTACATTATGGCTACACCTTC	CASSQDLHYGYTF
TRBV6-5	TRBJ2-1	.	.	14	TGTGCCAGCAGTTACCAAGCGGCGCGGAATGAGCAGTTCTTC	CASSYQAARNEQFF
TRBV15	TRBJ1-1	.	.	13	TGTGCCACCAGCAGCCGACAGTACACTGAAGCTTTCTTT	CATSSRQYTEAFF
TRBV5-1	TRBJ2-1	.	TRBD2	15	TGCGCCAGCAAGAGACTAGCGGAAACATACAATGAGCAGTTCTTC	CASKRLAETYNEQFF
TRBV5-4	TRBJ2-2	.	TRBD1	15	TGTGCCAGCAGCCTCCGGGACAGAAACACCGGGGAGCTGTTTTTT	CASSLRDRNTGELFF
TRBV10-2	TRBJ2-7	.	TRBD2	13	TGCGCCAGCGGAACTAGCGGCTCCTACGAGCAGTACTTC	CASGTSGSYEQYF
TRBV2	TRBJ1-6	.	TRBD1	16	TGTGCCGGTGAGAGGGCCCAGGGGGCTAATAATTCACCCCTCCACTTT	CAGERAQGANNSPLHF
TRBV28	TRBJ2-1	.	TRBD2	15	TGTGCCAGCAGTTCTCCGGGAGGCTCCTACAATGAGCAGTTCTTC	CASSSPGGSYNEQFF
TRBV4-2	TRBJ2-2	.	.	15	TGTGCCAGCAGCCAAGTCGTGCAGGGTGGCGGGGAGCTGTTTTTT	CASSQVVQGGGELFF
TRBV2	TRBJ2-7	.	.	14	TGTGCCACCCTACGGACAGTGGTCTCCTACGAGCAGTACTTC	CATLRTVVSYEQYF
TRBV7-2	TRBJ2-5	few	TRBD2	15	TGTGCCAGCAGCTTAGCAGCGGGGGTGGGGGAGACCCAGTACTTC	CASSLAAGVGETQYF
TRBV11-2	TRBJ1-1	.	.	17	TGTGCCAGCACCCCAATCCACGGGCTCTTGGGGGGCACTGAAGCTTTCTTT	CASTPIHGLLGGTEAFF
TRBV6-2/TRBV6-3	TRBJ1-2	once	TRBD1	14	TGTGCCAGCAGCATCGTCCCGAACAGGGGTGGCTACACCTTC	CASSIVPNRGGYTF
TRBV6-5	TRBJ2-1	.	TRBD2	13	TGTGCCAGCAGTCGCGGGAGGGGGAGCGAGCAGTTCTTC	CASSRGRGSEQFF
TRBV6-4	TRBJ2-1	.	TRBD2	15	TGTGCCAGCAGTCCTAGCGGGGGGAATGGCGTTGAGCAGTTCTTC	CASSPSGGNGVEQFF
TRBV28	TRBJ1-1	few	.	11	TGTGCCAGCAGTTTGCGAACTGAAGCTTTCTTT	CASSLRTEAFF
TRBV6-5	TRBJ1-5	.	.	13	TGTGCCAGCAGTTACGCGGGCGTTCAGCCCCAGCATTTT	CASSYAGVQPQHF
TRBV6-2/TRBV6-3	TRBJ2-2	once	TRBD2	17	TGTGCCAGCAGTTACCGAAGTAGCGGGGCCAACACCGGGGAGCTGTTTTTT	CASSYRSSGANTGELFF
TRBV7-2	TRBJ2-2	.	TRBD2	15	TGTGCCAGCAGCCCCTGGACTAGCGGCACCGGGGAGCTGTTTTTT	CASSPWTSGTGELFF
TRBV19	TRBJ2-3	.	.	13	TGTGCCAGTAGTATTTCAGGGTCAGATACGCAGTATTTT	CASSISGSDTQYF